This TCR beta chain derives from a study of sequential checkpoint blockade in melanoma. Across the study: Maintenance nivolumab came after either treatment sequence. TCRbeta immunosequencing was performed on DNA from roughly 90 pretreatment melanoma tumor samples. After nivolumab or ipilimumab alone, about two dozen patients had week-13 rebiopsies.

Clones were read by immunoSEQ multiplex PCR, and TCRdb kept only the in-frame ones, dropping some. The table lists about 10,000 clones, under 25% of them singletons. V was trimmed by 3 bases and J by 7 bases, leaving 18 bases between them. Germline CDR1 is LNHDA and CDR2 is SQIVND (reference sequence). The CDR3 totals 16 residues. Treatment of the sample: randomized to nivolumab then ipilimumab (arm A) or the reverse (arm B). DNA-damaging chemotherapy had not been given to any patient beforehand. The gene calls are TRBV19 and TRBJ1-4, with a weak D call TRBD1 (5 bases). The source material was tumor tissue (inferred from file names), sampled from a patient given nivolumab and ipilimumab in sequence. This TCR derives from a human donor with melanoma. The CDR3 reads CASSILTTSRGEKLFF. The DNA for the CDR3 is TGTGCCAGTAGTATCCTTACCACTAGTAGGGGTGAAAAACTGTTTTTT.